This paragraph reports one TCR beta chain. The antigen remains undetermined. This sample was taken from a study of T cell responses to AZD1222 COVID-19 vaccine. Study observations and caveats: Among those given AZD1222, only 5 to 7 were seropositive at baseline. Close to half of spike-specific TCRs reportedly recognize unmutated variant regions. Across the whole spike, CD4 TCRs peaked at regions 160-218 and 743-854. The repertoires were collected only after the peak T cell response.

Sequencing was performed with immunoSEQ multiplex PCR; in TCRdb, only in-frame clones are kept and a portion is missing. There are fewer than 150,000 clones in the sample; about 93% occur only once, and 6.5% to 8.5% lies in the top ten. CDR3 length: 16 residues. Trimming removed 3 bases from V and 1 base from J, with 10 bases in between. CDR1 is ENHRY and CDR2 is SYGVKD in the germline V gene. The sequence was obtained from an adult who received the AZD1222 COVID-19 vaccine. The rearrangement uses TRBV10-3 and TRBJ2-6, with D possibly called TRBD1 or TRBD2 (5 bases each). The specimen was peripheral blood, collected 28 days after the second AZD1222 dose. The CDR3 DNA reads as TGTGCCATCAGTGAAGGGACGGGATCTGGGGCCAACGTCCTGACTTTC. Translating gives CAISEGTGSGANVLTF.